This T cell receptor beta chain stems from a study of radiotherapy plus CTLA-4 blockade in lung cancer. Method: immunoSEQ multiplex PCR; TCRdb's copy keeps in-frame clones and lacks some. In the table there are roughly 120,000 clones, roughly 80% of which are singletons. From germline, CDR1 is GTSNPN and CDR2 SVGIG (reference sequence). Unmatched junction bases numbered 5, after V lost 3 bases and J lost 8 bases. The CDR3 runs 13 residues. This sequence joins TRBV30 and TRBJ1-2; 11 bases agree with TRBD1. Sequencing was performed on peripheral blood, taken from a patient treated with radiotherapy plus ipilimumab. The TCR sequence derives from a human donor with non-small cell lung cancer who had a partial response to radiotherapy plus ipilimumab. This chain's CDR3 is CAWRGTGGYGYTF. CDR3 nucleotides: TGTGCCTGGAGGGGGACAGGGGGTTACGGCTACACCTTC.